Each of the 25 T cell receptor beta chains below was sequenced from the same sample in a study of CD4+ T cells in melanoma. Clones were read by immunoSEQ multiplex PCR, and TCRdb kept only the in-frame ones, dropping some. The data hold about 10,000 clones, with around 64% observed a single time. Sequencing input: cells from a culture (not recorded whether cultured in vitro). These receptors came from a human donor with melanoma.

The rearrangement joins TRBV6-1 to TRBJ1-2, with D unresolved. This CDR3 spans 13 amino acids. V was clipped by 4 bases and J by 1 base, with 7 bases between them. Germline CDR1 and CDR2: MNHNS and SASEGT. CDR3 in amino acids: CASSGVGNYGYTF. The CDR3 region has the DNA TGTGCCAGCAGTGGGGTGGGTAACTATGGCTACACCTTC.

The chain combines TRBV4-1 with TRBJ1-4, with 9 positions matching TRBD1. J lost 0 bases, V lost 0 bases, and 2 bases had no gene match. Per germline, CDR1 MGHRA and CDR2 YSYEKL. This CDR3 spans 17 amino acids. The CDR3 loop reads CASSQDGTGTTNEKLFF. The CDR3 DNA sequence: TGCGCCAGCAGCCAAGACGGGACAGGGACAACTAATGAAAAACTGTTTTTT.

Here the CDR3 DNA reads TGTGCCAGCTCCCTATTTAGGGAGAACTATGGCTACACCTTC. It codes for CASSLFRENYGYTF. V and J are TRBV19 and TRBJ1-2; D is unclear. The V end lost 9 bases, the J end lost 2 bases, and 16 bases lay between the germline ends. CDR1 is LNHDA and CDR2 is SQIVND in the germline V gene (reference sequence). The CDR3 contains 14 residues.

The chain uses TRBV19 and TRBJ2-3; TRBD2 aligns across 8 bases. The ends lost 3 bases at V and 2 bases at J; junction bases unmatched: 10. The germline gives CDR1 LNHDA, CDR2 SQIVND (reference sequence). CDR3 size: 17 residues. CDR3 sequence: CASSMARTSLITDTQYF. CDR3 coding DNA: TGTGCCAGTAGTATGGCAAGGACTAGCTTAATCACAGATACGCAGTATTTT.

J is TRBJ2-3 and V is TRBV7-9, with D perhaps TRBD2 (7 bases). This CDR3 is built from 15 residues. Germline V CDR1 and CDR2: SEHNR, FQNEAQ (reference sequence). V lost 10 bases and J 2 bases, leaving 19 bases between the germline ends. The CDR3 region is CAIMGGRKTTDTQYF. CDR3 nucleotide sequence: TGTGCCATCATGGGGGGGCGGAAAACCACAGATACGCAGTATTTT.

This clone turned up a few times. The V call is TRBV30, the J call TRBJ1-1; maybe TRBD1 (6 bases). Germline assignment: CDR1 GTSNPN and CDR2 SVGIG (reference sequence). This CDR3 has 13 residues. V was cut by 5 bases and J by 5 bases, with 15 bases left in between. CDR3 amino acids: CAWRHNRVTEAFF. As DNA, the CDR3 is TGTGCCTGGCGTCACAACAGGGTTACTGAAGCTTTCTTT.

This chain uses TRBV6-6 with TRBJ2-1; D gene unclear. Trimming pared 4 bases from V and 14 bases from J, leaving 12 bases between. This CDR3 has 11 amino acids. Germline assignment: CDR1 MNHNY and CDR2 SVGAGI (reference sequence). Here the CDR3 DNA reads TGTGCCAGCAGTTCCGGGCCTATAAAGTTCTTC. Its translation is CASSSGPIKFF.

This chain links TRBV18 with TRBJ1-1; D gene unclear. V was clipped by 3 bases and J by 1 base, with 9 bases between them. Germline CDR1 is KGHSH and CDR2 is LQKENI. This CDR3 comprises 14 residues. CDR3 protein: CASSPSRQNTEAFF. CDR3 in DNA: TGTGCCAGCTCACCTTCCCGGCAGAACACTGAAGCTTTCTTT.

The genes are TRBV9 and TRBJ1-3; the D is unclear. Germline V gene data show CDR1 as SGDLS and CDR2 as YYNGEE. The CDR3 is 15 residues long. The germline V and J ends were trimmed by 0 bases and 2 bases, with 9 bases remaining between them. In DNA, the CDR3 is TGTGCCAGCAGCGTAGATTGGGGAGCTGGAAACACCATATATTTT. This encodes CASSVDWGAGNTIYF.

In this sample, this clone turned up a few times. Here the CDR3 reads CASSRDRENQPQHF. For the CDR3, the DNA is TGTGCCAGCTCCAGGGACAGGGAGAATCAGCCCCAGCATTTT. This chain uses TRBV6-1 with TRBJ1-5, with 9 positions matching TRBD1. Trimming removed 8 bases from V and 4 bases from J; junction bases left unmatched: 6. Germline CDR1 and CDR2: MNHNS and SASEGT. The CDR3 totals 14 residues.

The chain employs TRBV29-1 and TRBJ1-2; D gene uncertain. Trimming cost V 2 bases and J 5 bases, with 9 bases left between them. CDR3 length: 12 amino acids. The germline V gene encodes CDR1 SQVTM and CDR2 ANQGSEA. The CDR3 region is CSVESLEYGYTF. In DNA form, the CDR3 reads TGCAGCGTTGAAAGTTTGGAGTATGGCTACACCTTC.

In this sample, this clone turned up a few times. The J gene is TRBJ1-1, the V gene TRBV13; D perhaps matches TRBD1 (5 bases). CDR3 length equals 14 residues. V was cut by 5 bases and J by 3 bases, with 13 bases left in between. Germline assignment: CDR1 PRHDT and CDR2 FYEKMQ (reference sequence). In DNA, the CDR3 is TGTGCCAGCAGCGGACACTTAGCGGACACTGAAGCTTTCTTT. Protein product: CASSGHLADTEAFF.

The chain is built from TRBV28 and TRBJ2-2, with 7 bases lining up with TRBD1. The CDR3 has 16 amino acids. Germline CDR1 is MDHEN and CDR2 is SYDVKM. With V trimmed by 4 bases and J by 0 bases, 5 bases remained unmatched. The CDR3 region has the DNA TGTGCCAGCAGTTCCCCCGGGACAGCGAACACCGGGGAGCTGTTTTTT. Protein: CASSSPGTANTGELFF.

V and J are TRBV5-1 and TRBJ2-3; 14 positions agree with TRBD2. CDR3 size: 17 residues. The V segment lost 5 bases and the J segment 7 bases; nucleotides outside the gene matches: 12. Germline loops: CDR1 SGHRS, CDR2 YFSETQ. CDR3 sequence reads: CASRTSGGAGPDNTQYF. The CDR3 DNA reads TGCGCCAGCAGGACTAGCGGGGGGGCCGGGCCCGATAATACGCAGTATTTT.

J is TRBJ1-6 and V is TRBV6-4, with D possibly TRBD1 on 6 matching bases. Trimming shortened V by 5 bases and J by 8 bases, and 16 bases separated the two germline ends. Germline CDR1 MRHNA, CDR2 SNTAGT. The CDR3 totals 15 residues. The CDR3 reads CASSSTGQADSPLHF. CDR3 coding DNA: TGTGCCAGCAGTTCGACAGGCCAGGCGGATTCACCCCTCCACTTT.

CDR3 nucleotides: TGTGCCAGCAGCATATTCAGGGGTACATATAATTCACCCCTCCACTTT. Its protein product is CASSIFRGTYNSPLHF. The chain employs TRBV7-9 and TRBJ1-6; D might be TRBD1 (6 bases). CDR1 and CDR2 from the germline V gene are SEHNR and FQNEAQ (reference sequence). This CDR3 is 16 amino acids long. V gave up 5 bases and J gave up 4 bases, with 15 bases separating them. Looking up the rest from reference TRBV7-9 and TRBJ1-6 gives the full variable domain: DTGVSQNPRHKITKRGQNVTFRCDPISEHNRLYWYRQTLGQGPEFLTYFQNEAQLEKSRLLSDRFSAERPKGSFSTLEIQRTEQGDSAMYLCASSIFRGTYNSPLHFGNGTRLTVT.

About this clone: At one boundary the junction diverges from the germline segment, which might be a read error. This chain connects TRBV6-5 to TRBJ2-5; 9 bases map to TRBD1. The length of the CDR3 is 14 residues. Germline assignment: CDR1 MNHEY and CDR2 SVGAGI. The CDR3 region is CASRTGGTQEAQYF. CDR3 DNA sequence: TGTGCCAGCAGGACAGGGGGAACACAAGAGGCCCAGTACTTC.

Judged by abundance, this clone is medium-sized. This chain uses TRBV2 with TRBJ1-6; D call uncertain. The V gene's germline CDR1 is SNHLY and CDR2 FYNNEI. Between the trimmed V and J ends, which lost 7 bases and 7 bases, there was a span of 14 bases. This CDR3 has 14 amino acids. The CDR3 here is CASNRDEGNSPLHF. The CDR3 nucleotides are TGTGCCAGCAATCGGGATGAAGGAAATTCACCCCTCCACTTT. Drawing the rest from reference TRBV2 and TRBJ1-6, the complete variable domain is EPEVTQTPSHQVTQMGQEVILRCVPISNHLYFYWYRQILGQKVEFLVSFYNNEISEKSEIFDDQFSVERPDGSNFTLKIRSTKLEDSAMYFCASNRDEGNSPLHFGNGTRLTVT.

This clone occurred a few times. This chain links TRBV5-5 with TRBJ2-2; D not resolved. Trimming took off 4 bases at V and 0 bases at J, with 13 bases between the two ends. The germline V gene has CDR1 SGHKS and CDR2 YYEKEE (reference sequence). The CDR3 extends over 16 amino acids. The CDR3 coding sequence is TGTGCCAGCAGCCCCTTCGGTGGGACGAACACCGGGGAGCTGTTTTTT. Translating gives CASSPFGGTNTGELFF.

The rearrangement uses TRBV30 and TRBJ1-3; no firm D call. Germline V CDR1 and CDR2: GTSNPN, SVGIG (reference sequence). The CDR3 runs 13 residues. V lost 2 bases and J 2 bases, leaving 7 bases between the germline ends. Here the CDR3 reads CAWSPVAGNTIYF. The DNA of the CDR3 is TGTGCCTGGAGTCCCGTGGCTGGAAACACCATATATTTT.

The table lists this clone with a count of one. J is TRBJ2-7 and V is TRBV30; D is ambiguous. CDR1 is GTSNPN and CDR2 is SVGIG in the germline V gene (reference sequence). CDR3 length: 11 amino acids. V shed 0 bases and J shed 4 bases, with 4 bases lying between them. The CDR3 nucleotides are TGTGCCTGGAGTGTGCGATACGAGCAGTACTTC. This codes for CAWSVRYEQYF. The variable domain in full, with the rest retrieved from reference TRBV30 and TRBJ2-7, is SQTIHQWPATLVQPVGSPLSLECTVEGTSNPNLYWYRQAAGRGLQLLFYSVGIGQISSEVPQNLSASRPQDRQFILSSKKLLLSDSGFYLCAWSVRYEQYFGPGTRLTVT.

The V call is TRBV18, the J call TRBJ2-2; D remains unclear. Germline loops: CDR1 KGHSH, CDR2 LQKENI. Trimming took off 3 bases at V and 4 bases at J, with 6 bases between the two ends. CDR3 length equals 13 residues. As DNA, the CDR3 is TGTGCCAGCTCACCCGCCGGCACCGGGGAGCTGTTTTTT. This codes for CASSPAGTGELFF.

This chain joins TRBV7-9 and TRBJ1-1; D unclear. Trimming took 8 bases from V and 0 from J, leaving 10 bases between them. Germline V gene sequence: CDR1 SEHNR, CDR2 FQNEAQ (reference sequence). The CDR3 covers 13 residues. CDR3: CASVQKLNTEAFF. CDR3 DNA sequence: TGTGCCAGCGTACAGAAATTGAACACTGAAGCTTTCTTT. Together with reference TRBV7-9 and TRBJ1-1, the CDR3 gives the full variable domain: DTGVSQNPRHKITKRGQNVTFRCDPISEHNRLYWYRQTLGQGPEFLTYFQNEAQLEKSRLLSDRFSAERPKGSFSTLEIQRTEQGDSAMYLCASVQKLNTEAFFGQGTRLTVV.

This clone was observed a handful of times. The chain has TRBV29-1 and TRBJ1-1; D may be TRBD1 (6 bases). This CDR3 spans 13 amino acids. The germline gives CDR1 SQVTM, CDR2 ANQGSEA. The V end was cut by 5 bases, the J end by 3 bases, with 13 bases between. The CDR3 sequence is CSVPRGGYTEAFF. The DNA of the CDR3 is TGCAGCGTTCCGAGGGGGGGGTACACTGAAGCTTTCTTT.

This clone has just one count. The chain carries TRBV4-1 and TRBJ2-6; TRBD1 aligns across 8 bases. Germline assignment: CDR1 MGHRA and CDR2 YSYEKL. V lost 1 base and J lost 4; bases outside the gene matches: 3. The CDR3 consists of 16 residues. CDR3 sequence reads: CASSQGTGSGANVLTF. The CDR3 DNA is TGCGCCAGCAGCCAAGGGACAGGGAGCGGGGCCAACGTCCTGACTTTC.